This entry features one TCR beta chain sequence. Per germline, CDR1 SGHVS and CDR2 FNYEAQ. This CDR3 contains 17 residues. J was trimmed by 4 bases and V by 6 bases; bases with no gene match: 13. This record belongs to a study of blood T cell repertoires in COVID-19. Study background: Collection of acute and convalescent COVID-19 samples took place in the United States, Italy and Spain. Nucleic acid was either cDNA or gDNA, and it came from T cells, B-cell-depleted T cells, or PBMCs.

Per the authors' pipeline: Scientists estimated how many nucleated cells there were by amplifying reference gene primers. The assay was immunoSEQ multiplex PCR, and TCRdb's table has in-frame clones only and misses some. V, J and clone size are taken as reported in that table, and D and trimming were inferred from the DNA itself. This sample has 85,000 to 100,000 clones, with roughly 80% found just once. The TCR was taken from a man between 50 and 59 years old who had recovered from COVID-19. Sequenced input: peripheral blood. The chain links TRBV7-6 to TRBJ1-5, with 9 bases identical to TRBD1. The CDR3 sequence is CASSLQPDRGSNQPQHF. The DNA for the CDR3 is TGTGCCAGCAGTCTACAACCGGACAGGGGCTCTAATCAGCCCCAGCATTTT.